One and the same sample provided the 3 T cell receptor beta chains below, sequenced in a study of graft-versus-host responses after intestinal transplantation. Their antigens are not known. The assay was immunoSEQ multiplex PCR, and TCRdb's table has in-frame clones only and misses some. The top ten hold under 0.25% of the sample, which has some 48,000 clones, around 96% seen once. Sequenced material: unstimulated CD8+ T cells sorted from spleen or lymph node cells, taken before transplant. The source is a human donor who was the organ donor for an intestinal transplant.

V and J are TRBV9 and TRBJ2-7, with D unresolved. V was shortened by 4 bases and J by 0 bases, with 8 bases between the two germline ends. Germline V lookup: CDR1 SGDLS, CDR2 YYNGEE. The CDR3 length is 13 residues. DNA of the CDR3: TGTGCCAGCAGCCGCGGCGGCTCCTACGAGCAGTACTTC. Translated, it gives CASSRGGSYEQYF.

The rearrangement uses TRBV25-1 and TRBJ2-2, with 7 bases lining up with TRBD2. This CDR3 is built from 16 residues. V lost 3 bases to trimming and J lost 6 bases; unmatched junction nucleotides: 10. CDR1 MGHDK and CDR2 SYGVNS come from the germline V gene. Here the CDR3 reads CASSDGGTTYPGELFF. In nucleotides, the CDR3 is TGTGCCAGCAGTGACGGGGGGACTACCTACCCCGGGGAGCTGTTTTTT.

The V gene is TRBV4-1, the J gene TRBJ1-4; D perhaps matches TRBD1 (5 bases). The CDR3 extends over 18 amino acids. The germline V and J ends were trimmed by 1 base and 2 bases, with 17 bases remaining between them. CDR1 and CDR2 from the germline V gene are MGHRA and YSYEKL. The CDR3 here is CASSQAPGALGTNEKLFF. The CDR3 DNA reads TGCGCCAGCAGCCAAGCACCCGGGGCCTTGGGGACTAATGAAAAACTGTTTTTT.